This is a list of T cell receptor beta chains from one sample in a study of cytomegalovirus exposure and HLA in healthy donors. The protocol was immunoSEQ multiplex PCR, while the TCRdb copy is restricted to in-frame clones and leaves out a portion. The sample shows about 190,000 clones, roughly four fifths of them seen only once. The sample consisted of PBMCs. The origin of the receptors is a man aged 50 or older in good health and CMV-seronegative. The CDR3 runs from the conserved cysteine through the conserved F or W. Fields, in order: J gene, V gene, CDR3 length, D gene, clone size, CDR3 protein, CDR3 DNA. D genes are given only for firm matches. A clone size is listed for some rows: how often the clone was seen (once, few, many), or a class if it is expanded.

J gene: TRBJ2-4
V gene: TRBV29-1
CDR3 length: 12
D gene: .
clone size: .
CDR3 protein: CSATDSRNIQYF
CDR3 DNA: TGCAGCGCGACCGACTCGCGGAACATTCAGTACTTC

J gene: TRBJ1-5
V gene: TRBV27
CDR3 length: 20
D gene: TRBD1
clone size: .
CDR3 protein: CASRPYGTAYTLDSNQPQHF
CDR3 DNA: TGTGCCAGCAGACCTTACGGGACAGCCTATACTCTAGATAGCAATCAGCCCCAGCATTTT

J gene: TRBJ2-5
V gene: TRBV7-8
CDR3 length: 16
D gene: TRBD2
clone size: .
CDR3 protein: CASSLALAGSQETQYF
CDR3 DNA: TGTGCCAGCAGCTTAGCGCTAGCGGGGAGCCAAGAGACCCAGTACTTC

J gene: TRBJ2-7
V gene: TRBV19
CDR3 length: 12
D gene: .
clone size: .
CDR3 protein: CASSGDEWEQYF
CDR3 DNA: TGTGCCAGTAGCGGGGATGAGTGGGAGCAGTACTTC

J gene: TRBJ2-1
V gene: TRBV6-5
CDR3 length: 16
D gene: TRBD2
clone size: .
CDR3 protein: CASSYTLAGGSNEQFF
CDR3 DNA: TGTGCCAGCAGTTACACCTTAGCGGGGGGGAGCAATGAGCAGTTCTTC

J gene: TRBJ2-1
V gene: TRBV30
CDR3 length: 16
D gene: TRBD2
clone size: .
CDR3 protein: CAYTKSGSANYNEQFF
CDR3 DNA: TGTGCCTATACAAAAAGCGGGAGCGCGAACTACAATGAGCAGTTCTTC

J gene: TRBJ2-1
V gene: TRBV4-3
CDR3 length: 14
D gene: .
clone size: few
CDR3 protein: CASSQEWAGREQFF
CDR3 DNA: TGCGCCAGCAGCCAAGAGTGGGCGGGCCGTGAGCAGTTCTTC

J gene: TRBJ2-6
V gene: TRBV2
CDR3 length: 18
D gene: .
clone size: .
CDR3 protein: CASTGGLLPNSGANVLTF
CDR3 DNA: TGTGCCAGCACGGGCGGGCTCTTACCCAACTCTGGGGCCAACGTCCTGACTTTC

J gene: TRBJ2-5
V gene: TRBV2
CDR3 length: 12
D gene: .
clone size: .
CDR3 protein: CASSVGPETQYF
CDR3 DNA: TGTGCCAGCAGTGTGGGCCCGGAGACCCAGTACTTC

J gene: TRBJ2-1
V gene: TRBV7-2
CDR3 length: 16
D gene: TRBD2
clone size: .
CDR3 protein: CASSLALLAGGNEQFF
CDR3 DNA: TGTGCCAGCAGCTTAGCGCTTCTAGCGGGAGGCAATGAGCAGTTCTTC

J gene: TRBJ1-1
V gene: TRBV6-5
CDR3 length: 14
D gene: .
clone size: once
CDR3 protein: CASSYTAARTEAFF
CDR3 DNA: TGTGCCAGCAGTTACACGGCGGCTCGCACTGAAGCTTTCTTT

J gene: TRBJ1-5
V gene: TRBV18
CDR3 length: 14
D gene: TRBD1
clone size: once
CDR3 protein: CASSPGTENQPQHF
CDR3 DNA: TGTGCCAGCTCCCCCGGGACAGAGAATCAGCCCCAGCATTTT

J gene: TRBJ1-2
V gene: TRBV28
CDR3 length: 15
D gene: TRBD1
clone size: .
CDR3 protein: CASYTGGQGVYGYTF
CDR3 DNA: TGTGCCAGTTACACAGGGGGACAGGGAGTTTATGGCTACACCTTC

J gene: TRBJ1-2
V gene: TRBV27
CDR3 length: 14
D gene: .
clone size: .
CDR3 protein: CASSPVGGVEGYTF
CDR3 DNA: TGTGCCAGCAGCCCCGTGGGGGGAGTAGAGGGCTACACCTTC

J gene: TRBJ2-5
V gene: TRBV7-9
CDR3 length: 15
D gene: .
clone size: .
CDR3 protein: CASSLPGTYQETQYF
CDR3 DNA: TGTGCCAGCAGCTTACCTGGGACTTACCAAGAGACCCAGTACTTC

J gene: TRBJ1-1
V gene: TRBV20-1
CDR3 length: 11
D gene: .
clone size: .
CDR3 protein: CSAPVNTEAFF
CDR3 DNA: TGCAGTGCACCAGTGAACACTGAAGCTTTCTTT

J gene: TRBJ2-2
V gene: TRBV9
CDR3 length: 14
D gene: .
clone size: .
CDR3 protein: CASSATLAAGELFF
CDR3 DNA: TGTGCCAGCAGCGCGACGTTAGCCGCCGGGGAGCTGTTTTTT

J gene: TRBJ2-5
V gene: TRBV2
CDR3 length: 11
D gene: .
clone size: once
CDR3 protein: CASSDFFTQYF
CDR3 DNA: TGTGCCAGCAGTGATTTCTTCACCCAGTACTTC

J gene: TRBJ1-3
V gene: TRBV18
CDR3 length: 18
D gene: .
clone size: .
CDR3 protein: CASSQQGPALNSGNTIYF
CDR3 DNA: TGTGCCAGCTCACAACAGGGACCAGCCTTGAATTCTGGAAACACCATATATTTT

J gene: TRBJ1-5
V gene: TRBV30
CDR3 length: 14
D gene: .
clone size: .
CDR3 protein: CAWSDGQIYQPQHF
CDR3 DNA: TGTGCCTGGAGTGACGGACAGATTTATCAGCCCCAGCATTTT

J gene: TRBJ1-4
V gene: TRBV27
CDR3 length: 13
D gene: .
clone size: .
CDR3 protein: CASRGGRGEKLFF
CDR3 DNA: TGTGCCAGTCGGGGGGGCCGGGGTGAAAAACTGTTTTTT

J gene: TRBJ2-5
V gene: TRBV18
CDR3 length: 14
D gene: .
clone size: .
CDR3 protein: CASSPPTVSETQYF
CDR3 DNA: TGTGCCAGCTCACCACCAACGGTATCGGAGACCCAGTACTTC

J gene: TRBJ1-2
V gene: TRBV28
CDR3 length: 14
D gene: TRBD1
clone size: .
CDR3 protein: CASSSGQGGYGYTF
CDR3 DNA: TGTGCCAGCAGTTCCGGACAGGGCGGCTATGGCTACACCTTC

J gene: TRBJ1-1
V gene: TRBV11-2
CDR3 length: 14
D gene: .
clone size: few
CDR3 protein: CASSIQQGRTEAFF
CDR3 DNA: TGTGCCAGCAGCATACAACAGGGAAGGACTGAAGCTTTCTTT

J gene: TRBJ2-4
V gene: TRBV9
CDR3 length: 15
D gene: TRBD2
clone size: .
CDR3 protein: CASSVGAGAENIQYF
CDR3 DNA: TGTGCCAGCAGCGTAGGGGCGGGAGCAGAAAACATTCAGTACTTC

J gene: TRBJ1-2
V gene: TRBV19
CDR3 length: 16
D gene: TRBD1
clone size: .
CDR3 protein: CASSISPGQGSYGYTF
CDR3 DNA: TGTGCCAGTAGTATCTCCCCGGGACAGGGTAGCTATGGCTACACCTTC

J gene: TRBJ2-1
V gene: TRBV7-3
CDR3 length: 15
D gene: .
clone size: .
CDR3 protein: CASSLNGGGENEQFF
CDR3 DNA: TGTGCCAGCAGCTTGAACGGAGGGGGCGAGAATGAGCAGTTCTTC

J gene: TRBJ1-1
V gene: TRBV7-9
CDR3 length: 15
D gene: .
clone size: few
CDR3 protein: CASSLWRARNTEAFF
CDR3 DNA: TGTGCCAGCAGCTTATGGAGGGCGCGGAACACTGAAGCTTTCTTT

J gene: TRBJ1-5
V gene: TRBV9
CDR3 length: 13
D gene: .
clone size: .
CDR3 protein: CASSVFPNQPQHF
CDR3 DNA: TGTGCCAGCAGCGTATTCCCTAATCAGCCCCAGCATTTT

J gene: TRBJ2-7
V gene: TRBV6-1
CDR3 length: 14
D gene: TRBD1
clone size: .
CDR3 protein: CASSGTGWIYEQYF
CDR3 DNA: TGTGCCAGCAGTGGGACAGGGTGGATTTACGAGCAGTACTTC

J gene: TRBJ2-5
V gene: TRBV7-6
CDR3 length: 15
D gene: TRBD1
clone size: .
CDR3 protein: CASSLGTGEQETQYF
CDR3 DNA: TGTGCCAGCAGCTTAGGAACAGGGGAACAAGAGACCCAGTACTTC

J gene: TRBJ2-1
V gene: TRBV7-6
CDR3 length: 16
D gene: TRBD2
clone size: .
CDR3 protein: CASTRLAGGTNNEQFF
CDR3 DNA: TGTGCCAGCACCAGACTAGCGGGAGGAACAAACAATGAGCAGTTCTTC

J gene: TRBJ2-2
V gene: TRBV5-4
CDR3 length: 15
D gene: TRBD1
clone size: .
CDR3 protein: CASSQGQGKTGELFF
CDR3 DNA: TGTGCCAGCAGCCAGGGACAGGGGAAAACCGGGGAGCTGTTTTTT

J gene: TRBJ2-5
V gene: TRBV19
CDR3 length: 15
D gene: TRBD1
clone size: .
CDR3 protein: CASSVSQGVGETQYF
CDR3 DNA: TGTGCCAGTAGTGTCTCACAGGGGGTCGGGGAGACCCAGTACTTC

J gene: TRBJ2-7
V gene: TRBV7-2
CDR3 length: 14
D gene: TRBD1
clone size: .
CDR3 protein: CASSARQGLNEQYF
CDR3 DNA: TGTGCCAGCAGCGCGCGACAGGGGTTGAACGAGCAGTACTTC